Listed below are T cell receptor beta chains from one sample, sequenced in a study of T cells after yellow fever vaccination. TCRdb re-analysed the 5' RACE reads in MiXCR, keeping a single row per CDR3 protein. This table has 140,000 to 150,000 distinct CDR3 sequences, roughly 6.7% appearing once. The sequenced sample was CD4+ T cells sorted from PBMCs, obtained 10 days after the yellow fever booster vaccination. These receptors all stem from a man younger than 45 who received the YFV17D yellow fever vaccine. The CDR3 runs from the conserved cysteine through the conserved F or W. The order of the fields is J gene, V gene, D gene, clone size, CDR3 DNA, CDR3 protein. The D gene is left open where the match is weak. Expanded clones are given a class, and other clones once, few, many or no size at all.

>TRBJ2-1|TRBV7-6|.|many
TGTGCCAGCAGTTCAACACTAGCAGACTACAATGAGCAGTTCTTC
CASSSTLADYNEQFF
>TRBJ2-7|TRBV29-1|TRBD2|many
TGCAGCGTGAGGACTAGCGGGGGCTACGAGCAGTACTTC
CSVRTSGGYEQYF
>TRBJ2-7|TRBV28|.|many
TGTGCCAGCAGTACCGGGACTGAACCCTACGAGCAGTACTTC
CASSTGTEPYEQYF
>TRBJ2-3|TRBV7-2|TRBD2|many
TGTGCCAGCAGCCTATGGGCTAGCGGGGATCGTATAAATACGCAGTATTTT
CASSLWASGDRINTQYF
>TRBJ2-6|TRBV7-2|.|.
TGTGCCAGCACCAGGGCCGGGGCCAACGTCCTGACTTTC
CASTRAGANVLTF
>TRBJ2-7|TRBV6-5|TRBD2|many
TGTGCCAGCAGTACGAGACTAGCGGGGACCTACGAGCAGTACTTC
CASSTRLAGTYEQYF
>TRBJ2-7|TRBV10-3|TRBD1|.
TGTGCCATAAGACAGGGGGCTCCCTACGAGCAGTACTTC
CAIRQGAPYEQYF
>TRBJ2-7|TRBV10-3|TRBD1|.
TGTGCCATCAGTGAGGCCCCCGGGACAGGGGCCTCCGAGCAGTACTTC
CAISEAPGTGASEQYF
>TRBJ2-2|TRBV6-2/TRBV6-3|.|many
TGTGCCAGCAAGAGACTCGGAAACACCGGGGAGCTGTTTTTT
CASKRLGNTGELFF
>TRBJ2-3|TRBV20-1|TRBD2|many
TGCAGTGCTAGCGGGGGCGGGAGGGCCACAGATACGCAGTATTTT
CSASGGGRATDTQYF
>TRBJ2-3|TRBV4-1|.|many
TGCGCCAGCAGCCAAGGGAGGAGTTGGACAGATACGCAGTATTTT
CASSQGRSWTDTQYF
>TRBJ2-5|TRBV5-1|TRBD2|few
TGCGCCAGCAGCTTGCGGACTAGCGGGGGCGAGACCCAGTACTTC
CASSLRTSGGETQYF
>TRBJ2-7|TRBV4-1|.|many
TGCGCCTCCTCTGCGGACTCCGAGCAGTACTTC
CASSADSEQYF
>TRBJ1-5|TRBV18|TRBD1|.
TGTGCCAGCTCACCACACGCGCCCGGGACAGTGGAAAATCAGCCCCAGCATTTT
CASSPHAPGTVENQPQHF
>TRBJ1-4|TRBV11-2|TRBD1|many
TGTGCCAGCAGCTTAGACCGCCGAACCGGGACAGGAAATGAAAAACTGTTTTTT
CASSLDRRTGTGNEKLFF
>TRBJ2-5|TRBV19|.|.
TGTGCCAGTAGTATTGAGCCAGCCCAAGAGACCCAGTACTTC
CASSIEPAQETQYF